Below, 8 T cell receptor beta chains from the same sample are listed, as sequenced in a study of blood T cell repertoires in COVID-19. TCRdb's table, derived via immunoSEQ multiplex PCR, lists solely in-frame clones and lacks some. The sample holds fewer than 250,000 clones, 80% seen once. The sequenced material came from peripheral blood. The receptors were sampled from a man aged 60 to 75 with acute or convalescent COVID-19.

This chain joins TRBV7-2 and TRBJ1-2; TRBD1 matches 9 bases. The germline CDR1 and CDR2 sequences are SGHTA and FQGNSA. V lost 5 bases, J lost 5 bases, and 6 bases stayed unmatched. CDR3 length: 14 residues. The CDR3 DNA sequence: TGTGCCAGCAGCGCACAGGGGGCTTATTATGGCTACACCTTC. This sequence encodes CASSAQGAYYGYTF.

Written as DNA, the CDR3 is TGTGCCAGCAGTACAGACTACCATGTGGATACGCAGTATTTT. Residues: CASSTDYHVDTQYF. The chain is built from TRBV27 and TRBJ2-3; TRBD2 might be the D (5 bases). This CDR3 region has 14 residues. The V end was cut by 5 bases, the J end by 6 bases, with 15 bases between. Per the germline V gene, CDR1 is MNHEY and CDR2 is SMNVEV (reference sequence).

This clone is a singleton in its sample. This chain links TRBV2 with TRBJ2-1; 12 nucleotides agree with TRBD2. Germline values: CDR1 SNHLY, CDR2 FYNNEI. This CDR3 region has 15 residues. Unmatched junction bases numbered 5, after V lost 5 bases and J lost 6 bases. CDR3 residues: CASSRLAGDLNEQFF. As DNA, the CDR3 is TGTGCCAGCAGTCGACTAGCGGGAGATCTCAATGAGCAGTTCTTC.

The chain is built from TRBV4-3 and TRBJ2-5, with TRBD2 matching over 10 bases. The V and J ends lost 1 base and 6 bases, in that order; junction bases with no gene match: 17. The germline V gene encodes CDR1 LGHNA and CDR2 YSLEER. The CDR3 runs 19 residues. The CDR3 reads CASSQGASSGGASGQTQYF. The DNA of the CDR3 is TGCGCCAGCAGCCAAGGGGCCTCCAGCGGGGGGGCCTCCGGACAGACCCAGTACTTC.

The rearrangement uses TRBV6-1 and TRBJ1-6, with 8 bases fitting TRBD1. Germline V lookup: CDR1 MNHNS, CDR2 SASEGT. V was clipped by 3 bases and J by 9 bases; unmatched bases: 7. The CDR3 loop spans 15 amino acids. CDR3 in amino acids: CASSDSPGGVSPLHF. The CDR3 DNA is TGTGCCAGCAGTGATAGCCCAGGGGGCGTTTCACCCCTCCACTTT.

The chain is built from TRBV12-3 or TRBV12-4 and TRBJ1-5; D call uncertain. V lost 4 bases to trimming and J lost 7 bases, with 11 bases between them. The CDR3 is 13 amino acids. The DNA of the CDR3 is TGTGCCAGCAGTTACGAGGAGGTCCAGCCCCAGCATTTT. As protein: CASSYEEVQPQHF.

The V gene is TRBV24-1, the J gene TRBJ2-3; a weak D match, TRBD1 (6 bases). The CDR3 extends over 15 amino acids. Germline loops: CDR1 KGHDR, CDR2 SFDVKD. Between the trimmed V and J ends, which lost 7 bases and 2 bases, there was a span of 15 bases. The DNA of the CDR3 is TGTGCCACCAGGCCTACAGGGTTTAACACAGATACGCAGTATTTT. Translated, it gives CATRPTGFNTDTQYF.

The gene calls are TRBV27 and TRBJ1-4; no clear D gene. CDR3 length equals 16 residues. Trimming took off 2 bases at V and 8 bases at J, with 18 bases between the two ends. CDR1 MNHEY and CDR2 SMNVEV come from the germline V gene (reference sequence). CDR3 DNA: TGTGCCAGCAGTTTAAAAGGGCGGTTGGAGGGCGAAAAACTGTTTTTT. Translating gives CASSLKGRLEGEKLFF.